This T cell receptor beta chain appears in the sequencing data of a study of technical replicates of blood from several donors. Only in-frame clones appear in the TCRdb table, and some are missing; sequencing was by immunoSEQ multiplex PCR. This table has approximately 99,000 clones, about 96% appearing once. The sequencing sample was made of T cells isolated from PBMCs. The origin of this receptor is a human donor in good health.

The CDR3, as DNA: TGTGCCAGCAGCTTTCCCAGACAGGGGAGTTCGGATACGCAGTATTTT. Translating gives CASSFPRQGSSDTQYF. J is TRBJ2-3 and V is TRBV7-9, with 8 nucleotides matching TRBD1. In germline, CDR1 is SEHNR, CDR2 FQNEAQ (reference sequence). Trimming at V came to 3 bases and at J to 6 bases, leaving 11 bases not matched to a gene. This CDR3 region has 16 residues.